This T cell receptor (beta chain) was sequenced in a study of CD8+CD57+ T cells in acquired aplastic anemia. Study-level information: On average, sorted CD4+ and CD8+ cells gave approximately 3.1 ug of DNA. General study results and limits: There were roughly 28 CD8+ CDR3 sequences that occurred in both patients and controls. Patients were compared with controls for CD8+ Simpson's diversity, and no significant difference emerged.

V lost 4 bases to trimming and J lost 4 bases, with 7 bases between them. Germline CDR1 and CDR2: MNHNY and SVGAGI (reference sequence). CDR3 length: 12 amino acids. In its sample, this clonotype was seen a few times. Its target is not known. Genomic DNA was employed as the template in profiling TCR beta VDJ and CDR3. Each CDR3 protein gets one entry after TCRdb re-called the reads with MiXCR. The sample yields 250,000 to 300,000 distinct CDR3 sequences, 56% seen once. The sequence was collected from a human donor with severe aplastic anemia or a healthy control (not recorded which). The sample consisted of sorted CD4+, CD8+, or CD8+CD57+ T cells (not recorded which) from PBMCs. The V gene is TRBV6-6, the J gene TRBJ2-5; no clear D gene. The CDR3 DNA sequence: TGTGCCAGCAGTTCCCCAAGAGAGACCCAGTACTTC. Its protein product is CASSSPRETQYF.